These 16 T cell receptor beta chains came from one sample sequenced in a study of CD4 T cells in relation to SARS-CoV-2 and coronaviruses. Clones were sequenced by immunoSEQ multiplex PCR, and TCRdb holds only the in-frame ones, with some missing. The sample lists some 40,000 clones; about four fifths were seen once. For these TCRs, the target antigens are not known. Sequencing was carried out using naive CD4+ T cells from PBMCs, cultured in vitro. Subset here: naive CD4+ T cells isolated by negative enrichment. The origin of the receptors is an adult with COVID-19.

In DNA form, the CDR3 reads TGTGCCAGCAGCCCGGGAAATAGTTACGAGCAGTACTTC. As protein: CASSPGNSYEQYF. V usage is TRBV6-5 and J usage is TRBJ2-7; TRBD2 might be the D (5 bases). Per the germline V gene, CDR1 is MNHEY and CDR2 is SVGAGI. Trimming cost V 6 bases and J 4 bases, with 13 bases left between them. The CDR3 has 13 amino acids.

The chain carries TRBV3-1 (or the pseudogene TRBV3-2) and TRBJ2-5; D ambiguous. Germline lookup yields CDR1 LGHDT and CDR2 YNNKEL (reference sequence). V was trimmed by 8 bases and J by 5 bases, leaving 15 bases between them. The CDR3 length is 13 residues. The CDR3 protein is CASSSYLGETQYF. The CDR3 DNA reads TGTGCCAGCTCGAGCTACCTCGGGGAGACCCAGTACTTC.

The genes are TRBV19 and TRBJ2-5; TRBD1 aligns across 7 bases. Germline-derived CDR1 and CDR2 are LNHDA and SQIVND (reference sequence). CDR3 length: 14 amino acids. Unmatched junction bases numbered 7, after V lost 6 bases and J lost 3 bases. CDR3 sequence reads: CASSPDRVEETQYF. Written as DNA, the CDR3 is TGTGCCAGTAGCCCAGACAGGGTTGAAGAGACCCAGTACTTC.

The chain combines TRBV6-2 or TRBV6-3 with TRBJ2-3, with 13 bases matching TRBD2. V was pared by 6 bases and J by 3 bases, with 9 bases of the junction left unmatched. The CDR3 length is 17 residues. Germline V gene sequence: CDR1 MNHEY, CDR2 SVGEGT. The DNA for the CDR3 is TGTGCCAGCAGCTCCTGGACTAGCGGGAGAATGACAGATACGCAGTATTTT. Its protein is CASSSWTSGRMTDTQYF.

V gene TRBV5-5 combines with J gene TRBJ2-3; 8 bases agree with TRBD2. V shed 1 base and J 2 bases; nucleotides not matched to a gene: 3. Germline loops: CDR1 SGHKS, CDR2 YYEKEE (reference sequence). The CDR3 sequence is 15 residues long. CDR3 sequence reads: CASSLTSGSTDTQYF. CDR3 coding DNA: TGTGCCAGCAGCTTGACTAGCGGATCCACAGATACGCAGTATTTT. Using reference TRBV5-5 and TRBJ2-3 for the parts outside the CDR3, the full variable domain is DAGVTQSPTHLIKTRGQQVTLRCSPISGHKSVSWYQQVLGQGPQFIFQYYEKEERGRGNFPDRFSARQFPNYSSELNVNALLLGDSALYLCASSLTSGSTDTQYFGPGTRLTVL.

V is TRBV6-2 or TRBV6-3 and J is TRBJ2-5; no firm D call. The V gene's germline CDR1 is MNHEY and CDR2 SVGEGT. Trimming took off 5 bases at V and 5 bases at J, with 9 bases between the two ends. CDR3 length: 12 amino acids. CDR3 bases: TGTGCCAGCAGTCCGGTGGGGGAGACCCAGTACTTC. Translation: CASSPVGETQYF.

The chain is built from TRBV29-1 and TRBJ2-1; 13 bases are shared with TRBD2. The CDR3 consists of 15 residues. CDR1 and CDR2 from the germline V gene are SQVTM and ANQGSEA. V lost 6 bases to trimming and J lost 4 bases; unmatched junction nucleotides: 6. The CDR3 here is CSVYSGLAGYNEQFF. The CDR3, as DNA: TGCAGCGTGTACTCGGGACTAGCGGGGTACAATGAGCAGTTCTTC.

V and J are TRBV28 and TRBJ1-5; weak D call: TRBD1 (6 bases). Per germline, CDR1 MDHEN and CDR2 SYDVKM. The CDR3 contains 14 residues. V dropped 7 bases and J dropped 6 bases, with 16 bases sitting between them. Here the CDR3 DNA reads TGTGCCAGCAAAGCTTGGGACATCGCTCAGCCCCAGCATTTT. Translating gives CASKAWDIAQPQHF.

The V gene is TRBV7-2, the J gene TRBJ2-7; tentative D call: TRBD2 (5 bases). The CDR3 spans 15 residues. V was pared by 5 bases and J by 7 bases, with 21 bases between. The germline V gene encodes CDR1 SGHTA and CDR2 FQGNSA. The CDR3 DNA reads TGTGCCAGCAGCCCCGGGCGGGTAATCTCTCGGGAGCAGTACTTC. Its translation: CASSPGRVISREQYF.

The chain is built from TRBV7-9 and TRBJ1-5; D gene ambiguous. Trimming removed 5 bases at V and 4 bases at J, with 12 bases between. The germline V gene has CDR1 SEHNR and CDR2 FQNEAQ (reference sequence). The CDR3 loop spans 14 amino acids. The CDR3 region is CASSPGEGNQPQHF. In DNA form, the CDR3 reads TGTGCCAGCAGCCCCGGGGAGGGAAATCAGCCCCAGCATTTT.

In its sample, this clone was seen once. The chain has TRBV7-8 and TRBJ2-7, with D hard to call. The CDR3 length is 15 residues. Germline lookup yields CDR1 SGHVS and CDR2 FQNEAQ. V was cut by 5 bases and J by 4 bases, with 18 bases left in between. The CDR3 sequence is CASSPRRVTPYEQYF. CDR3 sequence (DNA): TGTGCCAGCAGCCCGAGGCGTGTAACCCCTTACGAGCAGTACTTC.

The V and J genes are TRBV11-2 and TRBJ2-6; D call uncertain. Germline V CDR1 and CDR2: SGHAT, FQNNGV. Trimming removed 0 bases from V and 1 base from J, with 13 bases in between. The CDR3 covers 18 residues. CDR3: CASSLERVAPSGANVLTF. The CDR3 nucleotides read TGTGCCAGCAGCTTAGAAAGGGTTGCTCCTTCTGGGGCCAACGTCCTGACTTTC.

V and J are TRBV21-1 and TRBJ1-1. TRBV21-1 is designated a pseudogene. The CDR3 extends over 17 amino acids. The CDR3 sequence is CASSKGWVRGVNTEAFF. CDR3 DNA sequence: TGTGCCAGCAGCAAAGGGTGGGTAAGGGGAGTGAACACTGAAGCTTTCTTT.

V usage is TRBV6-5 and J usage is TRBJ2-5; no clear D. The CDR3 loop spans 12 amino acids. Trimming removed 7 bases from V and 5 bases from J, with 11 bases in between. Germline V gene lookup returns CDR1 MNHEY and CDR2 SVGAGI. The DNA of the CDR3 is TGTGCCAGCATGCGTAGGGCGGAGACCCAGTACTTC. Protein: CASMRRAETQYF.

The V call is TRBV2, the J call TRBJ2-3; 9 bases are a match to TRBD2. Germline lookup yields CDR1 SNHLY and CDR2 FYNNEI. The V gene end was trimmed by 3 bases and the J gene end by 4 bases; junction bases not matched to a gene: 5. The CDR3 totals 15 residues. The CDR3 region has the DNA TGTGCCAGCAGTGAGATGGGACTAGCCGCAGATACGCAGTATTTT. Protein sequence: CASSEMGLAADTQYF.

This rearrangement joins TRBV3-1 (or the pseudogene TRBV3-2) to TRBJ2-3, with 7 bases matching TRBD1. Trimming removed 2 bases from V and 5 bases from J; junction bases left unmatched: 10. Germline assignment: CDR1 LGHDT and CDR2 YNNKEL (reference sequence). The CDR3 contains 16 residues. CDR3 bases: TGTGCCAGCAGCCAATCAAGGGGGCGCCCCGGAGATACGCAGTATTTT. It encodes CASSQSRGRPGDTQYF.